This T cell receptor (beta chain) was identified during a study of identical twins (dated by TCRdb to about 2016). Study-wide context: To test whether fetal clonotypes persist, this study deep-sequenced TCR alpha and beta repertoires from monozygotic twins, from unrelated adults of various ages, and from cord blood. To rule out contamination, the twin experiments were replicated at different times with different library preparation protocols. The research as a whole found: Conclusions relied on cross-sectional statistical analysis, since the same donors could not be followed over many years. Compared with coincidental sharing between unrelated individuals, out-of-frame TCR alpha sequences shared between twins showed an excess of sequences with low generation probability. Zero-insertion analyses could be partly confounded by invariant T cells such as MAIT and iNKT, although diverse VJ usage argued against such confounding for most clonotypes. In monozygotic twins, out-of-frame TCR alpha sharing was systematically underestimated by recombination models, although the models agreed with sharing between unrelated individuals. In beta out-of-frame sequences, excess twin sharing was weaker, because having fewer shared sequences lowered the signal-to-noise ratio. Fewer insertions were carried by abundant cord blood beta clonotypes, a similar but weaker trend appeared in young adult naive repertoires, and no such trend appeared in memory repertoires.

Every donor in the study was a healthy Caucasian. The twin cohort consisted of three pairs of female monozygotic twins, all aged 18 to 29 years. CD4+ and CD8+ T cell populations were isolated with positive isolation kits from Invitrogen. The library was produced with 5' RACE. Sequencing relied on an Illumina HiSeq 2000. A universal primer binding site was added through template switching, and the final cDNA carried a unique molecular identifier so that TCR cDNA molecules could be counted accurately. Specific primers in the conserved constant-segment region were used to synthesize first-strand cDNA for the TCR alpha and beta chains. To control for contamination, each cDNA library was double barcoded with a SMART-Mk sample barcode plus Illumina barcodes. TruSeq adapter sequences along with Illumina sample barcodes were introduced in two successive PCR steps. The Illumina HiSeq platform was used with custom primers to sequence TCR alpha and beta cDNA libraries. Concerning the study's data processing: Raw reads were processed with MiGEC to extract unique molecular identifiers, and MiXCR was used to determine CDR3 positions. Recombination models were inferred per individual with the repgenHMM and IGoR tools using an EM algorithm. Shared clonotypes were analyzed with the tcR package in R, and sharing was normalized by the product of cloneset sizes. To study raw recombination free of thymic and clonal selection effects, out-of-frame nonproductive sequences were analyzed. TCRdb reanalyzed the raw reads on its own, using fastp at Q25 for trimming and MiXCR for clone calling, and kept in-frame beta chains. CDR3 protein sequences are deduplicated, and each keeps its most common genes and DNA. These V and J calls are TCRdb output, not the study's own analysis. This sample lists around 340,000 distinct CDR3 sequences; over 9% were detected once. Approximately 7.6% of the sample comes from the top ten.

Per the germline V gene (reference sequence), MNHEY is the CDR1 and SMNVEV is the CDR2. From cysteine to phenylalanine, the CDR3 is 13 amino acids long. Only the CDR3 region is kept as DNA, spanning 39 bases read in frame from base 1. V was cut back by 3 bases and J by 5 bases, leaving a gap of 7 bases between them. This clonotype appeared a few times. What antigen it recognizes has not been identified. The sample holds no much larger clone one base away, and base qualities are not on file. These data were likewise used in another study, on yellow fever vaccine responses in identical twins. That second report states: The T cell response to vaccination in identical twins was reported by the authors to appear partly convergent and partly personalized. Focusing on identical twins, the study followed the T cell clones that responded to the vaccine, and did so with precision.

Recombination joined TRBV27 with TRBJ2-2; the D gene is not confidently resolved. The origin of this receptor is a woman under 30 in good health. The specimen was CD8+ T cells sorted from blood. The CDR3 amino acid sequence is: CASSFLGTGELFF. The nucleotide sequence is TGTGCCAGCAGTTTTTTGGGAACCGGGGAGCTGTTTTTT.